This TCR beta chain was retrieved from a study of shared clonotypes between healthy human individuals (dated by TCRdb to about 2020). With regard to the full study: The cohort included a few men and a couple of women between 18 and 49 years of age. For each donor, CD4 naive and CD4 memory were each run on three plates, CD8 naive on two plates, and CD8 memory on one plate. To estimate repertoire size and how much clonotypes are shared between individuals, the study performed deep sequencing of blood TCR repertoires from roughly five healthy adults. Different laboratories and diverse techniques were used to prepare libraries and sequence TCR repertoires, to increase sequencing depth and limit assay-specific biases. Leukapheresis yielded between about 0.85 and 9.5 billion PBMCs per donor. Findings and caveats that apply to the study as a whole: Sampling was restricted to blood, and TCR repertoires in tissues likely differ from the TCR repertoires found in blood. Compared with non-shared clonotypes, clonotypes shared by all four sorted-subset donors had higher generation probabilities. Pairwise subsampling indicated that sequencing depth was expected to affect the degree of clonotype sharing among donors. Naive subsets generally had larger estimated clonotype richness than memory subsets. The small number of donors limited the genetic and exposure-history diversity represented. Across a handful of donors, approximately 5% of naive CD4, 3% to 3.5% of naive CD8, under 2.5% of memory CD4, and approximately 0.4% of memory CD8 clonotypes were shared. Rarefaction of sorted-subset datasets indicated incomplete sequencing despite the large sequencing depth.

TCR CDR3 regions were amplified from genomic DNA by multiplex PCR using the deep immunoSEQ assay. For each cell subset, the extracted genomic DNA was distributed evenly across all wells of several immunoSEQ 96-well plates, and each plate served as one replicate. For sorted subsets, about 200 ng genomic DNA, equal to some 30,000 T cell genomes, was loaded into each replicate PCR. Purified libraries were quantified with a Qubit 3.0 fluorometer, sized on a Bioanalyzer 2100, and re-quantified with the KAPA Library Quantification kit. Each immunoSEQ 96-well plate was sequenced on its own single-read 150-cycle Illumina NextSeq 550 flow cell. As for the original processing: Because the immunoSEQ output included only junctional sequences and no quality scores, the filtering could not be the same as the filtering used for full-length reads. To assign V/J genes and CDR3, sequences were annotated against IMGT germline references using PyIR, a Python wrapper for IgBLAST v1.9. Reads were filtered out if the reads had weak V/J assignments (E-value above 1e-6), no CDR3, stop codons, out-of-frame junctions, or ambiguous translated residues. V3J clonotypes were defined as sequences sharing an identical inferred V gene, J gene, and CDR3 amino acid sequence. Percentage overlap between repertoires was computed as shared unique clonotypes divided by the size of the smaller repertoire. Richness of each repertoire was evaluated using RTK rarefaction, the Chao1 estimator, and Recon v2.1 estimates of unobserved clonotypes. OLGA was used to compute generation probabilities for all TCRbeta clonotypes that the gDNA method yielded from a few donors. Sourced from immuneACCESS, this table was stored by TCRdb with only in-frame sequences that have V and J called. A share of the clones is absent; for the studies checked, an unresolved V gene accounts for under half, and the remainder has no known explanation. V, J and clone size were drawn from that table, and D and trimming were deduced from the DNA. A total of a few hundred thousand clones appear in this sample, 80% to 90% of them only once. 16% of the sample lies in the top ten.

Donors were healthy HIV-negative adults with no recently reported acute infections or vaccinations. All donors were Caucasian adults living in Nashville, Tennessee, USA. CD8 memory samples were composed of magnetically selected CD45RO+ cells combined with CCR7-negative CD45RA+ effector memory (TemRA) cells. After blood collection by leukapheresis, PBMCs were isolated using Ficoll-Histopaque density gradient centrifugation and then cryopreserved in the vapor phase of liquid nitrogen. Purity and quantity of every magnetically sorted T cell population were checked by analytical flow cytometry. Genomic DNA was isolated from every sorted fraction and measured by UV absorbance on a Nanodrop 2000c. Concerning this clone itself: Its specific antigen is unknown. No quality values exist for individual bases; no much larger clone is one base distant.

Sample: memory CD8+ T cells sorted from blood. The cell subset or site label of this sample denotes: CD45RO+ cells pooled with CCR7-negative TemRA cells. The sequence was collected from a man aged 18-30 years in good health.

The CDR3 protein: CAWSTGTSGIIEETQYF. The nucleotide sequence reads as follows: TGTGCCTGGAGCACCGGGACTAGCGGGATCATTGAAGAGACCCAGTACTTC. This chain joins TRBV30 to TRBJ2-5; the junction holds 13 bases that match TRBD2. From its cysteine to its phenylalanine, the CDR3 spans 17 amino acids. Just the 51-base CDR3 DNA is kept, in frame starting at base 1. Trimming removed 3 bases from V and 3 bases from J; the gene matches leave 10 bases unexplained. CDR1 and CDR2, per the germline V gene (reference sequence), are GTSNPN and SVGIG. With all but the CDR3 taken from the reference TRBV30 and TRBJ2-5 genes, the full variable domain is: SQTIHQWPATLVQPVGSPLSLECTVEGTSNPNLYWYRQAAGRGLQLLFYSVGIGQISSEVPQNLSASRPQDRQFILSSKKLLLSDSGFYLCAWSTGTSGIIEETQYFGPGTRLLVL.